This TCR beta chain was observed in a study of blood T cell repertoires in COVID-19. As for the study in general: Sites across the United States, Italy and Spain contributed samples from acute and convalescent COVID-19. The analysed material was cDNA or gDNA that came from T cells, B-cell-depleted T cells, or PBMCs.

This clone was recorded a few times. There are 16 residues in the CDR3. Germline CDR1 is MGHRA and CDR2 is YSYEKL. Between the trimmed V and J ends, which lost 1 base and 2 bases, there was a span of 12 bases. Per the original data handling: Amplifying reference gene primers gave estimates of nucleated cell counts. This table comes from immunoSEQ multiplex PCR, and its TCRdb copy is limited to in-frame clones, with some not included. The V and J calls and clone size were taken over from that table, and D and trimming were inferred from the DNA. This sample has about 150,000 clones; roughly four fifths occur once, and the top ten carry less than 4.5%.

The chain combines TRBV4-1 with TRBJ1-5; D gene uncertain. This clonotype originated in an elderly woman with acute or convalescent COVID-19. Source material: peripheral blood. CDR3 protein: CASSQGEGFGNQPQHF. For the CDR3, the DNA is TGCGCCAGCAGCCAAGGGGAGGGCTTTGGCAATCAGCCCCAGCATTTT.